Listed below are T cell receptor beta chains from one sample, sequenced in a study of T cell changes during pregnancy in multiple sclerosis. Some clones are missing from TCRdb's copy, which holds only in-frame ones; the method was immunoSEQ multiplex PCR. The data contain almost 65,000 clones, over 80% of them singletons. The source material was peripheral blood, sampled in the first trimester of pregnancy. These receptors originate from a female donor with multiple sclerosis, enrolled in a pregnancy study. Both conserved end residues are part of each CDR3. Fields, in order: D gene, J gene, CDR3 length, V gene, clone size, CDR3 protein, CDR3 DNA. D genes are given only for firm matches. A clone size is listed for some rows: how often the clone was seen (once, few, many), or a class if it is expanded.

d_gene: -
j_gene: TRBJ2-7
len: 13
v_gene: TRBV27
abundance: -
CDR3aa: CASRRQDTYEQYF
CDR3nt: TGTGCCAGCAGGAGACAGGATACCTACGAGCAGTACTTC

d_gene: -
j_gene: TRBJ1-1
len: 13
v_gene: TRBV7-9
abundance: -
CDR3aa: CASSWSGTTEAFF
CDR3nt: TGTGCCAGCAGCTGGAGCGGGACCACTGAAGCTTTCTTT

d_gene: -
j_gene: TRBJ1-5
len: 15
v_gene: TRBV7-2
abundance: -
CDR3aa: CASSLVAQSNQPQHF
CDR3nt: TGTGCCAGCAGCTTAGTAGCCCAGAGCAATCAGCCCCAGCATTTT

d_gene: TRBD1
j_gene: TRBJ2-7
len: 15
v_gene: TRBV28
abundance: once
CDR3aa: CASFGLDRAPYEQYF
CDR3nt: TGTGCCAGCTTTGGCTTGGACAGGGCTCCCTACGAGCAGTACTTC

d_gene: -
j_gene: TRBJ1-5
len: 14
v_gene: TRBV4-1
abundance: few
CDR3aa: CASSGGWGNQPQHF
CDR3nt: TGCGCCAGCAGCGGAGGGTGGGGCAATCAGCCCCAGCATTTT

d_gene: TRBD1
j_gene: TRBJ2-3
len: 15
v_gene: TRBV11-2
abundance: -
CDR3aa: CASSYRDRVTDTQYF
CDR3nt: TGTGCCAGCAGCTACCGGGACAGGGTTACAGATACGCAGTATTTT

d_gene: TRBD2
j_gene: TRBJ2-7
len: 17
v_gene: TRBV18
abundance: -
CDR3aa: CASSPGPSGRRAYEQYF
CDR3nt: TGTGCCAGCTCACCGGGACCTAGCGGGAGAAGGGCCTACGAGCAGTACTTC

d_gene: TRBD2
j_gene: TRBJ2-2
len: 15
v_gene: TRBV10-3
abundance: -
CDR3aa: CASKTSSSGTGELFF
CDR3nt: TGTGCCAGCAAGACTAGCTCATCGGGTACCGGGGAGCTGTTTTTT

d_gene: -
j_gene: TRBJ2-6
len: 15
v_gene: TRBV9
abundance: -
CDR3aa: CASSVAGSGANVLTF
CDR3nt: TGTGCCAGCAGCGTAGCCGGCTCTGGGGCCAACGTCCTGACTTTC

d_gene: -
j_gene: TRBJ2-1
len: 12
v_gene: TRBV5-1
abundance: once
CDR3aa: CASSLDPLEQFF
CDR3nt: TGCGCCAGCAGCTTGGATCCCCTTGAGCAGTTCTTC

d_gene: -
j_gene: TRBJ2-3
len: 14
v_gene: TRBV5-6
abundance: -
CDR3aa: CASSLEHRVDTQYF
CDR3nt: TGTGCCAGCAGCCTGGAACACAGGGTAGATACGCAGTATTTT

d_gene: -
j_gene: TRBJ2-7
len: 15
v_gene: TRBV19
abundance: once
CDR3aa: CASSIGGSSPYEQYF
CDR3nt: TGTGCCAGTAGTATAGGGGGCTCCTCTCCCTACGAGCAGTACTTC

d_gene: -
j_gene: TRBJ1-2
len: 13
v_gene: TRBV5-6
abundance: -
CDR3aa: CASSFTPDYGYTF
CDR3nt: TGTGCCAGCAGCTTTACGCCAGACTATGGCTACACCTTC

d_gene: TRBD1
j_gene: TRBJ2-3
len: 18
v_gene: TRBV28
abundance: -
CDR3aa: CASSRDREGVVNADTQYF
CDR3nt: TGTGCCAGCAGTCGGGACAGGGAAGGGGTCGTTAACGCAGATACGCAGTATTTT

d_gene: -
j_gene: TRBJ2-2
len: 13
v_gene: TRBV29-1
abundance: -
CDR3aa: CSVEQVNTGELFF
CDR3nt: TGCAGCGTTGAACAGGTTAACACCGGGGAGCTGTTTTTT

d_gene: -
j_gene: TRBJ2-1
len: 15
v_gene: TRBV15
abundance: -
CDR3aa: CATSRDLSGDNEQFF
CDR3nt: TGTGCCACCAGCAGAGACCTTTCCGGGGACAATGAGCAGTTCTTC

d_gene: TRBD2
j_gene: TRBJ2-1
len: 15
v_gene: TRBV7-3
abundance: -
CDR3aa: CASSLTLAAYNEQFF
CDR3nt: TGTGCCAGCAGCTTAACGCTAGCGGCCTACAATGAGCAGTTCTTC

d_gene: TRBD1
j_gene: TRBJ2-2
len: 16
v_gene: TRBV7-3
abundance: -
CDR3aa: CASSPRDRANTGELFF
CDR3nt: TGTGCCAGCAGCCCCCGGGACAGGGCGAACACCGGGGAGCTGTTTTTT

d_gene: TRBD1
j_gene: TRBJ1-1
len: 14
v_gene: TRBV19
abundance: once
CDR3aa: CASSLGQGATEAFF
CDR3nt: TGTGCCAGTAGTTTAGGACAGGGGGCAACTGAAGCTTTCTTT

d_gene: -
j_gene: TRBJ2-7
len: 16
v_gene: TRBV2
abundance: -
CDR3aa: CASSHNRDELGNEQYF
CDR3nt: TGTGCCAGCAGCCACAACAGGGATGAATTGGGTAACGAGCAGTACTTC

d_gene: -
j_gene: TRBJ2-1
len: 11
v_gene: TRBV19
abundance: -
CDR3aa: CASQGYNEQFF
CDR3nt: TGTGCCAGCCAGGGGTACAATGAGCAGTTCTTC

d_gene: TRBD2
j_gene: TRBJ2-1
len: 14
v_gene: TRBV19
abundance: -
CDR3aa: CASRLAGAYNEQFF
CDR3nt: TGTGCCAGTAGGCTAGCGGGCGCCTACAATGAGCAGTTCTTC

d_gene: -
j_gene: TRBJ2-7
len: 12
v_gene: TRBV11-3
abundance: -
CDR3aa: CASSFRDSEQYF
CDR3nt: TGTGCCAGCAGCTTCCGGGACTCCGAGCAGTACTTC

d_gene: -
j_gene: TRBJ2-1
len: 14
v_gene: TRBV7-6
abundance: once
CDR3aa: CASSLGPQDNEQFF
CDR3nt: TGTGCCAGCAGCTTAGGCCCCCAGGACAATGAGCAGTTCTTC

d_gene: TRBD1
j_gene: TRBJ2-5
len: 14
v_gene: TRBV6-5
abundance: -
CDR3aa: CATGGTGVQETQYF
CDR3nt: TGTGCCACCGGGGGGACAGGGGTTCAAGAGACCCAGTACTTC

d_gene: -
j_gene: TRBJ2-1
len: 16
v_gene: TRBV6-5
abundance: -
CDR3aa: CASSYRGTFSYNEQFF
CDR3nt: TGTGCCAGCAGTTACCGGGGGACTTTTTCCTACAATGAGCAGTTCTTC

d_gene: TRBD2
j_gene: TRBJ2-5
len: 16
v_gene: TRBV28
abundance: -
CDR3aa: CASSPYRLAGVETQYF
CDR3nt: TGTGCCAGCAGTCCGTACCGACTAGCGGGAGTGGAGACCCAGTACTTC

d_gene: -
j_gene: TRBJ2-2
len: 14
v_gene: TRBV27
abundance: once
CDR3aa: CASSLYKNTGELFF
CDR3nt: TGTGCCAGCAGTTTATACAAGAACACCGGGGAGCTGTTTTTT

d_gene: TRBD1
j_gene: TRBJ1-4
len: 15
v_gene: TRBV6-6
abundance: -
CDR3aa: CASSTGTGPNEKLFF
CDR3nt: TGTGCCAGCAGTACGGGGACAGGGCCTAATGAAAAACTGTTTTTT

d_gene: -
j_gene: TRBJ1-1
len: 16
v_gene: TRBV5-5
abundance: -
CDR3aa: CASSSYTGTTNTEAFF
CDR3nt: TGTGCCAGCAGTTCTTACACCGGGACAACGAACACTGAAGCTTTCTTT

d_gene: TRBD2
j_gene: TRBJ2-3
len: 16
v_gene: TRBV7-9
abundance: once
CDR3aa: CASSREASGRMDTQYF
CDR3nt: TGTGCCAGCAGCCGAGAAGCTAGCGGGAGAATGGATACGCAGTATTTT

d_gene: TRBD1
j_gene: TRBJ1-3
len: 17
v_gene: TRBV9
abundance: -
CDR3aa: CASRRWRQGWPGNTIYF
CDR3nt: TGTGCCAGCAGGCGGTGGAGACAGGGATGGCCTGGAAACACCATATATTTT

d_gene: -
j_gene: TRBJ1-4
len: 15
v_gene: TRBV5-6
abundance: -
CDR3aa: CASSYSGTSNEKLFF
CDR3nt: TGTGCCAGCAGCTACTCCGGGACAAGTAATGAAAAACTGTTTTTT

d_gene: -
j_gene: TRBJ2-7
len: 15
v_gene: TRBV4-3
abundance: once
CDR3aa: CASSQDRDTLYEQYF
CDR3nt: TGCGCCAGCAGCCAAGATCGGGACACCCTCTACGAGCAGTACTTC

d_gene: -
j_gene: TRBJ2-1
len: 15
v_gene: TRBV28
abundance: -
CDR3aa: CASHPQGSPYNEQFF
CDR3nt: TGTGCCAGCCACCCCCAGGGGTCCCCCTACAATGAGCAGTTCTTC

d_gene: -
j_gene: TRBJ1-1
len: 14
v_gene: TRBV5-1
abundance: -
CDR3aa: CASSLGSMNTEAFF
CDR3nt: TGCGCCAGCAGCTTGGGCTCTATGAACACTGAAGCTTTCTTT

d_gene: -
j_gene: TRBJ1-2
len: 16
v_gene: TRBV9
abundance: -
CDR3aa: CASSVEGPGGNYGYTF
CDR3nt: TGTGCCAGCAGCGTAGAGGGTCCGGGAGGCAACTATGGCTACACCTTC

d_gene: -
j_gene: TRBJ2-5
len: 14
v_gene: TRBV18
abundance: -
CDR3aa: CASSPGTPQEIQYF
CDR3nt: TGTGCCAGCTCACCAGGGACTCCACAAGAGATCCAGTACTTC

d_gene: TRBD1
j_gene: TRBJ1-1
len: 15
v_gene: TRBV27
abundance: -
CDR3aa: CASGGGGQVRTEAFF
CDR3nt: TGTGCCAGCGGCGGAGGGGGCCAGGTTAGGACTGAAGCTTTCTTT

d_gene: -
j_gene: TRBJ2-7
len: 12
v_gene: TRBV2
abundance: -
CDR3aa: CALQGGVNEQYF
CDR3nt: TGTGCTCTACAGGGAGGGGTTAACGAGCAGTACTTC